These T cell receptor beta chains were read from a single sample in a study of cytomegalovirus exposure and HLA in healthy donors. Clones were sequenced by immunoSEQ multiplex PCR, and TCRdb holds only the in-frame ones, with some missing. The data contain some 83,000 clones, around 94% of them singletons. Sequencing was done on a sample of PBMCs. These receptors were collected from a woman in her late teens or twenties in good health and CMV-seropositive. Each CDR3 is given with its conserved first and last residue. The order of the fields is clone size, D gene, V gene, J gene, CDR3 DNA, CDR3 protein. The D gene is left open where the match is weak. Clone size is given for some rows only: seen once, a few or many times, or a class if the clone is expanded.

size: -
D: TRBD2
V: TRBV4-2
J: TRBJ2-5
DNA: TGTGCCAGCACCCCACTAGCGGGAGGGTTCCAAGAGACCCAGTACTTC
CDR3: CASTPLAGGFQETQYF

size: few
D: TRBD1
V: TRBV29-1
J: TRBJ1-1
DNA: TGCAGCGCTGGGGGACAGTTTAACACTGAAGCTTTCTTT
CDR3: CSAGGQFNTEAFF

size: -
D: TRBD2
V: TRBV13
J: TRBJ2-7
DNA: TGTGCCAGCAGCCACCTTACAGGACTAGCGGGAACCTACGAGCAGTACTTC
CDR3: CASSHLTGLAGTYEQYF

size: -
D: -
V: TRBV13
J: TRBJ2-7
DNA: TGTGCCAGCAGCTTAGGCCGCGGAGGCTACGAGCAGTACTTC
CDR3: CASSLGRGGYEQYF

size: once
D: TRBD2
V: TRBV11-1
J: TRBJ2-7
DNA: TGTGCCAGCAGCCAAACCCTAGCGGGAGGCACCTACGAGCAGTACTTC
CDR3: CASSQTLAGGTYEQYF

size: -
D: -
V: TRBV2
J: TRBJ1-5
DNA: TGTGCCAGCAGTGGGCGGGGAAGCAATCAGCCCCAGCATTTT
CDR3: CASSGRGSNQPQHF

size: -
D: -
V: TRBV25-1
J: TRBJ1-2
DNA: TGTGCCAGCATATCAGGGACAAATGGCTACACCTTC
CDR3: CASISGTNGYTF

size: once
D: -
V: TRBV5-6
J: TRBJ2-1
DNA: TGTGCCAGCAGCATGGGGGGATCCAGGGAATACAATGAGCAGTTCTTC
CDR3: CASSMGGSREYNEQFF

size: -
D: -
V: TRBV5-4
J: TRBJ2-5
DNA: TGTGCCAGCAGCTTAGGGGGGGACCCCTCTTCGGGGAAGACCCAGTACTTC
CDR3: CASSLGGDPSSGKTQYF

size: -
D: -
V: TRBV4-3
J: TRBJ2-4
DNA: TGCGCCAGCAGCCAAGATAGCAGGGGGGAAAAAAACATTCAGTACTTC
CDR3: CASSQDSRGEKNIQYF

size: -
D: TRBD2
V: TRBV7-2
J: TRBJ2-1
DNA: TGTGCCAGCAGCGACGGGATTACTAGCGGGATAGACAATGAGCAGTTCTTC
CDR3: CASSDGITSGIDNEQFF

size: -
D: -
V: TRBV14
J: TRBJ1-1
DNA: TGTGCCAGCAGCCAGGAGGGCAGTTCGAACACTGAAGCTTTCTTT
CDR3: CASSQEGSSNTEAFF

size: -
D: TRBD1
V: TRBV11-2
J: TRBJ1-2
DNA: TGTGCCAGCAGCTTTGCGGGACAGACTAACTATGGCTACACCTTC
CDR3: CASSFAGQTNYGYTF

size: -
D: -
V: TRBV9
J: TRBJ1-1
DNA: TGTGCCAGCAGCGTAACAAGGGAGACCCCGAACACTGAAGCTTTCTTT
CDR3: CASSVTRETPNTEAFF

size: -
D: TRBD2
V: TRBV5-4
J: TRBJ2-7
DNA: TGTGCCAGCAGCCCGGGCGGGGGGGGCCACGAGCAGTACTTC
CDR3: CASSPGGGGHEQYF

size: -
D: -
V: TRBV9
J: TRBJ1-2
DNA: TGTGCCAGCAGCTTCACAGGGAATGGCTACACCTTC
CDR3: CASSFTGNGYTF

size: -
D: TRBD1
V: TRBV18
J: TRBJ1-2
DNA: TGTGCCAGCTCACCGCAACAGGGGGAAGGCTACACCTTC
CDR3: CASSPQQGEGYTF

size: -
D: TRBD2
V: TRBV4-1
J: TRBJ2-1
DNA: TGCGCCAGCAGCCAGGGAAGCGGGAGGGCCTACAATGAGCAGTTCTTC
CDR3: CASSQGSGRAYNEQFF

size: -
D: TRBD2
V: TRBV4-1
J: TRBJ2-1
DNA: TGCGCCAGCAGCCGGACTAGCGGGAGTGGTGAGCAGTTCTTC
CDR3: CASSRTSGSGEQFF

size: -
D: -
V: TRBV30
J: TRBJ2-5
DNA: TGTGCCTGGAGCCGAGGTGCCCAAGAGACCCAGTACTTC
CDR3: CAWSRGAQETQYF

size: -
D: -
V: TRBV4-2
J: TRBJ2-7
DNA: TGTGCCAGCAGCCATCGGGAGCAGCCCTACGAGCAGTACTTC
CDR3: CASSHREQPYEQYF

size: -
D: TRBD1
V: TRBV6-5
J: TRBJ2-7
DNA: TGTGCCAGCAGTACACAGGGGGCGCCTGGCGAGCAGTACTTC
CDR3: CASSTQGAPGEQYF

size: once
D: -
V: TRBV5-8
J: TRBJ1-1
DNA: TGTGCCAGCAGCTCCCTAAGGACAGCTTATCGCACTGAAGCTTTCTTT
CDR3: CASSSLRTAYRTEAFF

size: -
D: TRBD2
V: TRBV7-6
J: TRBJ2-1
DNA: TGTGCCAGCAGCTTACTGCTAGCGGGGACGGGGTTCTTC
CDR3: CASSLLLAGTGFF

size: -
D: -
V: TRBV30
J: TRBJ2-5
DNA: TGTGCCTGGAGCAGCAGCGGGGAGACCCAGTACTTC
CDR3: CAWSSSGETQYF

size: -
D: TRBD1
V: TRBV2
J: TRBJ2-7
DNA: TGTGCCAGCAGTGAAGGGGGACAGGTTGCCCCCTACGAGCAGTACTTC
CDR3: CASSEGGQVAPYEQYF

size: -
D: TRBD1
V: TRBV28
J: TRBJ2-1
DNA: TGTGCCAGCAGCCTTTCCACAGGGGGCAATGAGCAGTTCTTC
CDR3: CASSLSTGGNEQFF

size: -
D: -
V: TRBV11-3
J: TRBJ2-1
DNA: TGTGCCAGCAGCCGCTATGGCGGGATAAACAATGAGCAGTTCTTC
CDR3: CASSRYGGINNEQFF

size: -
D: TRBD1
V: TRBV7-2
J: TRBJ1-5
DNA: TGTGCCAGCAGCTCTACAGGGGGCAGTCAGCCCCAGCATTTT
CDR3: CASSSTGGSQPQHF

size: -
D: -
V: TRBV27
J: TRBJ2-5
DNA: TGTGCCAGCAGTTGGGGAACTACAGGGTCAGAGACCCAGTACTTC
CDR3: CASSWGTTGSETQYF

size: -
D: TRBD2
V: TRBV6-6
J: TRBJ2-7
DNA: TGTGCCAGCAGTTACTCGGGGGGGACCTACGAGCAGTACTTC
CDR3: CASSYSGGTYEQYF

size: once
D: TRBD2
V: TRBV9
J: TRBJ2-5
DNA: TGTGCCAGCAGCGTAGATGGACTAGCGGGAGAAGAGACCCAGTACTTC
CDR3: CASSVDGLAGEETQYF

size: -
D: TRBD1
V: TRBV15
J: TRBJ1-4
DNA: TGTGCCACCAGCGTAACCGGGACAGGGTCACAAACTAATGAAAAACTGTTTTTT
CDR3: CATSVTGTGSQTNEKLFF

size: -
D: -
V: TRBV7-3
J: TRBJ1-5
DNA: TGTGCCAGCAGCTTAATGGGGGCGCGTAATCAGCCCCAGCATTTT
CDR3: CASSLMGARNQPQHF

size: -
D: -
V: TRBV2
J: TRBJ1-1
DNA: TGTGCCAGCAGTAGGTACTCAGGACTCACTGAAGCTTTCTTT
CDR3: CASSRYSGLTEAFF

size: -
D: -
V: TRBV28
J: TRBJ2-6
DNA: TGTGCCAGCAGACCCGCAGGGGGGAGCTTCTCTGGGGCCAACGTCCTGACTTTC
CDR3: CASRPAGGSFSGANVLTF

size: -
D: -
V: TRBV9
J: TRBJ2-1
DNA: TGTGCCAGCAGCGCTTACTCTAAGAATGAGCAGTTCTTC
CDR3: CASSAYSKNEQFF

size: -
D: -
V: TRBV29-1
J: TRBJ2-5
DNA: TGCAGCGCTGGGACTTTTACTACGTACCAAGAGACCCAGTACTTC
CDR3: CSAGTFTTYQETQYF

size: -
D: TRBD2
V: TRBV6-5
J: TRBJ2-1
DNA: TGTGCCAGCAGCCCCGGAGTAGCGGGCCACAATGAGCAGTTCTTC
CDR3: CASSPGVAGHNEQFF

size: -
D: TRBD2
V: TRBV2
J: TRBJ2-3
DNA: TGTGCCGGGGGTGGTCTAGCGGGAGCAGATACGCAGTATTTT
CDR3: CAGGGLAGADTQYF

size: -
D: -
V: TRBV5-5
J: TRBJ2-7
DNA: TGTGCCAGCAGCCCGCCGGGGACTGCCGTCGAGCAGTACTTC
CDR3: CASSPPGTAVEQYF

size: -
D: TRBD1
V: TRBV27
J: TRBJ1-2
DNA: TGTGCCAGCAGTTGGGGGACAGGGGATAACTATGGCTACACCTTC
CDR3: CASSWGTGDNYGYTF

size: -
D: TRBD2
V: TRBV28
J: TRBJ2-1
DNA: TGTGCCAGCAGCCCACGGGGTGAGCGGGGTCCCTACAATGAGCAGTTCTTC
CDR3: CASSPRGERGPYNEQFF

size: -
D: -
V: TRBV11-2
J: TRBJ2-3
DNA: TGTGCCAGCAGCTTTCGCGGAATTAGCACAGATACGCAGTATTTT
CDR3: CASSFRGISTDTQYF

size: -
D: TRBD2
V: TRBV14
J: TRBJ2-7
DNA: TGTGCCAGCAGCCAAGGACTAGCGGGGGCCTACGAGCAGTACTTC
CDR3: CASSQGLAGAYEQYF

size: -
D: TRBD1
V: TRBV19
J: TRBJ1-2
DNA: TGTGCCAGTAATCCTTTCTCCAGGACAGGGGGTAAGGGCTACACCTTC
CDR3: CASNPFSRTGGKGYTF

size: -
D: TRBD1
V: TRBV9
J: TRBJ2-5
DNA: TGTGCCAGCAGCGTAGTACAGGGGCAGGGAGAGACCCAGTACTTC
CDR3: CASSVVQGQGETQYF

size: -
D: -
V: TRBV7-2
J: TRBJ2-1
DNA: TGTGCCAGCAGCTTGTTGGGGGGCTCCTACAATGAGCAGTTCTTC
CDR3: CASSLLGGSYNEQFF